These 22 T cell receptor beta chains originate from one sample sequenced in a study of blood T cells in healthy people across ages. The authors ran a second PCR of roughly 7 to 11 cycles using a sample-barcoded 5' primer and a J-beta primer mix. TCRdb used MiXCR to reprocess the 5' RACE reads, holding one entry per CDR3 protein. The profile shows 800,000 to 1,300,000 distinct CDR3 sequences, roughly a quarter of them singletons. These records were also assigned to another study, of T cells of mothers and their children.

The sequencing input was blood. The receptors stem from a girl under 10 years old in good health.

CDR3 sequence (DNA): TGCAGTGCTAGACCCGCCCCCGGACTAGCGGCGTCCTACGAGCAGTACTTC. It codes for CSARPAPGLAASYEQYF. The chain carries TRBV20-1 and TRBJ2-5; 10 bases are a match to TRBD2. The J call may not be correct, given that the DNA end is closer to TRBJ2-7. Germline assignment: CDR1 DFQATT and CDR2 SNEGSKA (reference sequence). This CDR3 region has 17 residues.

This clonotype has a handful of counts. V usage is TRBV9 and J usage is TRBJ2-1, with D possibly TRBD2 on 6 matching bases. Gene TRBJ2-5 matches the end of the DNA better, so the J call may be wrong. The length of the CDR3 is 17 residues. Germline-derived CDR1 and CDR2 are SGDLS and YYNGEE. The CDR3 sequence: CASSVDPTNGGRETQYF. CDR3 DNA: TGTGCCAGCAGCGTCGACCCAACGAACGGGGGTCGGGAGACCCAGTACTTC.

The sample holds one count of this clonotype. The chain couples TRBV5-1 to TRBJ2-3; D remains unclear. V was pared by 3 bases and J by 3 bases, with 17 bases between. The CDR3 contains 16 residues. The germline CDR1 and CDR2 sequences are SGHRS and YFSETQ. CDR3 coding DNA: TGCGCCAGCAGCTCAGGTGCTGTTGTACGAACAGATACGCAGTATTTT. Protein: CASSSGAVVRTDTQYF.

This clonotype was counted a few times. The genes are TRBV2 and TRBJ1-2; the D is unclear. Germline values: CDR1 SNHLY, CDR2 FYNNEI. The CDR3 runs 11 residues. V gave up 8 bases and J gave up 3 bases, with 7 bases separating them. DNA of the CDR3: TGTGCCAGCGGGATATACTATGGCTACACCTTC. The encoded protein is CASGIYYGYTF.

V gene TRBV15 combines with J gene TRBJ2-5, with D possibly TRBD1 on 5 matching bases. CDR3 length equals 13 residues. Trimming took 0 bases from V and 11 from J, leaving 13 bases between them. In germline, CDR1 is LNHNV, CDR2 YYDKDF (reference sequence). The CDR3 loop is CATSRERGYKQYF. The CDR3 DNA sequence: TGTGCCACCAGCAGAGAAAGGGGCTACAAGCAGTACTTC.

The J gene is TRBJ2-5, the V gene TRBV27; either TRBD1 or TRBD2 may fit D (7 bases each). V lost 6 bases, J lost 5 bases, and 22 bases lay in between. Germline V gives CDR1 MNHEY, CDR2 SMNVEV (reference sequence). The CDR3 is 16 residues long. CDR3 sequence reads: CASSNLGQGGGETQYF. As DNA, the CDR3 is TGTGCCAGCAGCAACCTGGGGCAGGGGGGAGGGGAGACCCAGTACTTC.

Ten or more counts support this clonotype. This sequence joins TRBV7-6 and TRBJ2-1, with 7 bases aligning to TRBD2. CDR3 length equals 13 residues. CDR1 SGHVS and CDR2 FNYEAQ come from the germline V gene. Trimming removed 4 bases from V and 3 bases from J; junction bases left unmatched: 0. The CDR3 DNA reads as TGTGCCAGCAGCTCTAGCGGCTACAATGAGCAGTTCTTC. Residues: CASSSSGYNEQFF.

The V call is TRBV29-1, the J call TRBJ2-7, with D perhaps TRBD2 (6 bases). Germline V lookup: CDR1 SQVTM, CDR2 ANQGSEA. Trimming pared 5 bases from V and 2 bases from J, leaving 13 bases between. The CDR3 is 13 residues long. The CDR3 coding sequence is TGCAGCGTTTCGGCGGGGCCTACCTACGAGCAGTACTTC. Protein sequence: CSVSAGPTYEQYF.

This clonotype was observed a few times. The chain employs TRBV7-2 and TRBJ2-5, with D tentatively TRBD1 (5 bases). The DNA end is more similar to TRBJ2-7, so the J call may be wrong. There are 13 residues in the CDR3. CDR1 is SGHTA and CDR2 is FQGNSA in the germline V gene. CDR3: CASSSDSHNEQYF. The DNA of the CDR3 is TGTGCCAGCAGCTCCGACAGCCACAACGAGCAGTACTTC.

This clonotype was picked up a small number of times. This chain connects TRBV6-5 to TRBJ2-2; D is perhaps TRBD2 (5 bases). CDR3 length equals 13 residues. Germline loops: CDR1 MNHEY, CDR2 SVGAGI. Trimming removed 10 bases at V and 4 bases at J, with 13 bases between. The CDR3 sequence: CATRRAATGELFF. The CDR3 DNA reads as TGTGCCACCAGAAGAGCGGCCACCGGGGAGCTGTTTTTT.

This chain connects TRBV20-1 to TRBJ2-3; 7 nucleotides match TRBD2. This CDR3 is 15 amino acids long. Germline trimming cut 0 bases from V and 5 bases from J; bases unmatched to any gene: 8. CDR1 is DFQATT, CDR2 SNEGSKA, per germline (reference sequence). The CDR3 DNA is TGCAGTGCTAGAGATATTCGGCTAGCGGTAGATACGCAGTATTTT. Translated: CSARDIRLAVDTQYF.

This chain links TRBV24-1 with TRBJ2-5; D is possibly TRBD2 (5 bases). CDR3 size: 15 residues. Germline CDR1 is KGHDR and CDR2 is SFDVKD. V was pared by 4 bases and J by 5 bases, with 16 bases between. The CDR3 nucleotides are TGTGCCACCAGTGACGCGGACTTTCTGAGGGAGACCCAGTACTTC. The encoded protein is CATSDADFLRETQYF.

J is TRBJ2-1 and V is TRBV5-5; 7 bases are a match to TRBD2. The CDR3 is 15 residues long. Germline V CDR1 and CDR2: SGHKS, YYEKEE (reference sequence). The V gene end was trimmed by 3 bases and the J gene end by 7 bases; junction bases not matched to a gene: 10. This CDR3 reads CASSSPRPSGNEQFF. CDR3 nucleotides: TGTGCCAGCAGCTCCCCGAGGCCTAGCGGAAATGAGCAGTTCTTC. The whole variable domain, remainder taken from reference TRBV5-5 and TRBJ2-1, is DAGVTQSPTHLIKTRGQQVTLRCSPISGHKSVSWYQQVLGQGPQFIFQYYEKEERGRGNFPDRFSARQFPNYSSELNVNALLLGDSALYLCASSSPRPSGNEQFFGPGTRLTVL.

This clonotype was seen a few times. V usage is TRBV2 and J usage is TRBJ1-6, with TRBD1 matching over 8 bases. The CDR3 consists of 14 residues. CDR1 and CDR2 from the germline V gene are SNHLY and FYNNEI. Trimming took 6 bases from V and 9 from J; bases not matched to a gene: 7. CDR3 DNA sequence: TGTGCCAGCAGCGGACAGGGAAGTAGTTCACCCCTCCACTTT. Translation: CASSGQGSSSPLHF.

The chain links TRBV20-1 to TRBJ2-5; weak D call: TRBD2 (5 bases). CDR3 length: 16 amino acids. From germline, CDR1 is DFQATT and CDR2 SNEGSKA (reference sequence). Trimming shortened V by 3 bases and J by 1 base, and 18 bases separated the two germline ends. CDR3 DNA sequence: TGCAGTGCTAGGGCTTTTAGGAGGTCCCCCCAAGAGACCCAGTACTTC. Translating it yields CSARAFRRSPQETQYF.

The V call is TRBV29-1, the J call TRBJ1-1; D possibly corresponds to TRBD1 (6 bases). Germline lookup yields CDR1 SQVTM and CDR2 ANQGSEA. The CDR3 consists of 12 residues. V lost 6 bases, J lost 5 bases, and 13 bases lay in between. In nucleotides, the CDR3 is TGCAGCGTAGAACACAGGGATACTGAAGCTTTCTTT. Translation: CSVEHRDTEAFF.

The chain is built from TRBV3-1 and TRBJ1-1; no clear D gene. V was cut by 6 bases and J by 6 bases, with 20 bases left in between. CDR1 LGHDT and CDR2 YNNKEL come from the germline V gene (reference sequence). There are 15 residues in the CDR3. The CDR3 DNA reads TGTGCCAGCAGTGCCTGGCAGTCTGGCAACGCTGAAGCTTTCTTT. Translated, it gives CASSAWQSGNAEAFF.

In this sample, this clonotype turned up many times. In DNA form, the CDR3 reads TGTGCCAGCAGCTCGGGACAGGGAAACATTCAGTACTTC. Its translation: CASSSGQGNIQYF. The chain carries TRBV5-6 and TRBJ2-4; the match to TRBD1 covers 9 bases. This CDR3 has 13 residues. CDR1 is SGHDT, CDR2 YYEEEE, per germline. V lost 3 bases, J lost 6 bases, and 1 base stayed unmatched.

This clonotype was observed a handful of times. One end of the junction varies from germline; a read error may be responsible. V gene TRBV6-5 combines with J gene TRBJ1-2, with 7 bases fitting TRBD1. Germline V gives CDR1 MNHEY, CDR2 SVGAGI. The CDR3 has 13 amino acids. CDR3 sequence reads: CVSSTTGVGGYTF. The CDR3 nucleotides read TGTGTCAGCAGCACCACAGGGGTAGGAGGCTACACCTTC.

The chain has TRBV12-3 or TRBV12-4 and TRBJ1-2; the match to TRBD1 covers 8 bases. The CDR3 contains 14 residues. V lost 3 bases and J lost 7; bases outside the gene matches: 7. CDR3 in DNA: TGTGCCAGCAGTTTCTGGACAGGGACTTCTGGCTACACCTTC. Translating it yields CASSFWTGTSGYTF.

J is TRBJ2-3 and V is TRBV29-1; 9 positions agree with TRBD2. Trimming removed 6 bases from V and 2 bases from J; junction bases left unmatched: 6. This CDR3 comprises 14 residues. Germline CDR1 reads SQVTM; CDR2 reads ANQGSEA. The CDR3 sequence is CSVRGGTVTDTQYF. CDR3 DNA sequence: TGCAGCGTGCGGGGGGGGACAGTCACAGATACGCAGTATTTT.

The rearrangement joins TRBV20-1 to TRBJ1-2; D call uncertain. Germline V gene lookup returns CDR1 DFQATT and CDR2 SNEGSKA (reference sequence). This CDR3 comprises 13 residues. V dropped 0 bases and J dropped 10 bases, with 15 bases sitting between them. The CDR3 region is CSARDPGVGDYTF. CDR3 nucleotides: TGCAGTGCTAGAGATCCGGGAGTTGGGGACTACACCTTC.